Listed below are T cell receptor beta chains from one sample, sequenced in a study of T cells in localized non-small cell lung cancer. Profiling relied on immunoSEQ multiplex PCR, and the TCRdb table lists in-frame clones only, not all of them. The sample lists around 21,000 clones, roughly 90% occurring once. The source material was peripheral blood, sampled before any cancer treatment. These receptors all stem from a male donor at least 60 years old with stage I squamous cell lung carcinoma. Both conserved end residues are part of each CDR3. The D gene is left open where the match is weak. Size tells how often a clone was seen (once, few, many) or the class of an expanded clone, and some rows leave it out.

d_call clone_size j_call v_call cdr3_nt cdr3_aa
. . TRBJ2-1 TRBV18 TGTGCCAGCTCACCTCCGACAGTTGAGCAGTTCTTC CASSPPTVEQFF
TRBD2 once TRBJ2-2 TRBV13 TGTGCCAGCAGCTTAGAGACTCGCGGGGGGGCGAACACCGGGGAGCTGTTTTTT CASSLETRGGANTGELFF
TRBD1 . TRBJ1-1 TRBV19 TGTGCCAGTAGCAGGGGACAGCTTGGTTGGGGTGACACTGAAGCTTTCTTT CASSRGQLGWGDTEAFF
. . TRBJ1-1 TRBV2 TGTGCCAGCAGTGAAGCGGCCGACTTGAACACTGAAGCTTTCTTT CASSEAADLNTEAFF
TRBD1 . TRBJ2-2 TRBV7-8 TGTGCCAGCAGCTGGGACAGAAGCACCGGGGAGCTGTTTTTT CASSWDRSTGELFF
. . TRBJ1-6 TRBV28 TGTGCCAGCATCAAGGGGGGGAGTAGGGCGGGACCCCTCCACTTT CASIKGGSRAGPLHF
. . TRBJ1-2 TRBV30 TGTGCCTGGAGCGATCTCTGGGGTGGCTATGGCTACACCTTC CAWSDLWGGYGYTF
TRBD2 . TRBJ2-7 TRBV10-3 TGTGCCATCAGTGAACTAGCGGGGGTCTACGAGCAGTACTTC CAISELAGVYEQYF
. . TRBJ2-1 TRBV19 TGTGCCAGTAGTATCCAGGGTAATGAGCAGTTCTTC CASSIQGNEQFF
. . TRBJ2-5 TRBV9 TGTGCCAGCAGCGTAGGCGTCGGAGGGGGGGGCGCGGAGACCCAGTACTTC CASSVGVGGGGAETQYF
TRBD1 few TRBJ2-7 TRBV10-3 TGTGCCATCAGCAGAGGGACAGACGCCTACGAGCAGTACTTC CAISRGTDAYEQYF
. . TRBJ2-5 TRBV7-6 TGTGCCAGCAGCTTAGGAGGTGGGGGGGCCCAGGGGACCCAGTACTTC CASSLGGGGAQGTQYF
TRBD2 . TRBJ2-3 TRBV11-2 TGTGCCAGCAGCTGGACTAGCGACTTCCGGGATACGCAGTATTTT CASSWTSDFRDTQYF
. once TRBJ1-1 TRBV5-1 TGCGCCAGCAGCCCATCTACAGGGTCAACTGAAGCTTTCTTT CASSPSTGSTEAFF
. . TRBJ2-7 TRBV28 TGTGCCAGCAGCCCACCGGGGTACGAGCAGTACTTC CASSPPGYEQYF
. few TRBJ1-5 TRBV19 TGTGCCAGTAGAGCAGGGGCGTATAGCAATCAGCCCCAGCATTTT CASRAGAYSNQPQHF
. . TRBJ2-5 TRBV6-5 TGTGCCAGCAGTTACGGGCGTACGGAAGCAGGGACCCAGTACTTC CASSYGRTEAGTQYF
. once TRBJ1-1 TRBV10-1 TGCGCCAGCAGTGAGTCGGGGGTGAACACTGAAGCTTTCTTT CASSESGVNTEAFF
TRBD1 once TRBJ1-5 TRBV15 TGTGCCACCAGCAGTGACAGGGGATTGAGGCAGCCCCAGCATTTT CATSSDRGLRQPQHF
. once TRBJ2-3 TRBV4-3 TGCGCCAGCAGCCAAGGGGCCTCGAGGAGCACAGATACGCAGTATTTT CASSQGASRSTDTQYF
TRBD2 . TRBJ2-1 TRBV14 TGTGCCAGCAGCCGCGGACTAGCGGGGGGGCCCCCCTACAATGAGCAGTTCTTC CASSRGLAGGPPYNEQFF
. . TRBJ1-2 TRBV5-1 TGCGCCAGCAGCTTGGGAAGCACCCCTTATGGCTACACCTTC CASSLGSTPYGYTF
. . TRBJ2-4 TRBV2 TGTGCCAGCAGTGAACGACAGCCGGCAAACATTCAGTACTTC CASSERQPANIQYF
. . TRBJ2-7 TRBV25-1 TGTGCCAGCAGTGAATTCGCCGGGAAATACGAGCAGTACTTC CASSEFAGKYEQYF
. . TRBJ2-2 TRBV11-3 TGTGCCAGCAACTTCCCGAAGGGGGTATGTACCGGGGAGCTGTTTTTT CASNFPKGVCTGELFF
. . TRBJ2-3 TRBV5-1 TGCGCCAGCAGCTTGGGGGCGGGGTCCTTCACAGATACGCAGTATTTT CASSLGAGSFTDTQYF
TRBD1 . TRBJ1-2 TRBV2 TGTGCCAGCAGGCCCCCGGCCTGGCAGGGGGCTTACGGCTACACCTTC CASRPPAWQGAYGYTF
. . TRBJ2-3 TRBV5-5 TGTGCCAGCAGCTTGAACGAGGCAGATACGCAGTATTTT CASSLNEADTQYF
. . TRBJ2-3 TRBV5-1 TGCGCCAGCAGCTTGGATCCTAGCGTACGAACAGATACGCAGTATTTT CASSLDPSVRTDTQYF
. . TRBJ1-1 TRBV5-6 TGTGCCAGCAGCTTCAGGGTAGAACTGAACACTGAAGCTTTCTTT CASSFRVELNTEAFF
TRBD1 . TRBJ1-6 TRBV13 TGTGCCAGCAGTTTCGCCCAGGGGGCCGGTTCACCCCTCCACTTT CASSFAQGAGSPLHF
TRBD2 . TRBJ2-3 TRBV5-1 TGCGCCAGCAGCTTGGGAGTAGCGGGGGGGCAAGATACGCAGTATTTT CASSLGVAGGQDTQYF
. . TRBJ1-4 TRBV2 TGTGCCAGCAGTGACGGGACCACAACTAATGAAAAACTGTTTTTT CASSDGTTTNEKLFF
. . TRBJ1-6 TRBV30 TGTGCCTGGAGTGCAGGGCAATTGAATTCACCCCTCCACTTT CAWSAGQLNSPLHF
TRBD2 . TRBJ2-5 TRBV27 TGTGCCAGCAGTTTTACTGGCGGGGGGCTAGGAGAGACCCAGTACTTC CASSFTGGGLGETQYF
TRBD1 . TRBJ1-4 TRBV6-6 TGTGCCAGCAGCATAACAGGGGGCAATGAAAAACTGTTTTTT CASSITGGNEKLFF
TRBD1 . TRBJ1-2 TRBV13 TGTGCCAGCAGCTTCGGGGACAGGGAGGAAAACTATGGCTACACCTTC CASSFGDREENYGYTF
TRBD2 . TRBJ2-2 TRBV12-5 TGTGCTAGTGGTTTTAGGCTAGCGGGTTTAGGGGAGCTGTTTTTT CASGFRLAGLGELFF
. once TRBJ2-3 TRBV30 TGTGCCTGGACTCGGAACGCGGGAGATACGCAGTATTTT CAWTRNAGDTQYF
. . TRBJ1-4 TRBV7-7 TGTGCCAGCAGCTTAACAGGCAGTCTGAATGAAAAACTGTTTTTT CASSLTGSLNEKLFF
. . TRBJ1-5 TRBV5-1 TGCGCCAGCAGCTTGACAGGGAATCAGCCCCAGCATTTT CASSLTGNQPQHF